This T cell receptor (beta chain) was sequenced during a study of cytomegalovirus exposure and HLA in healthy donors. Researchers ran the PCR with 60 Vbeta and 13 Jbeta primers. Method: immunoSEQ multiplex PCR; TCRdb's copy keeps in-frame clones and lacks some. The sample has about 120,000 clones; 6.5% to 9.5% are singletons. Unmatched junction bases numbered 8, after V lost 5 bases and J lost 6 bases. CDR3 length: 14 amino acids. Germline V lookup: CDR1 SNHLY, CDR2 FYNNEI. The TCR sequence derives from a woman aged 40 to 50 in good health and CMV-seropositive. Sequences were obtained from PBMCs. The gene calls are TRBV2 and TRBJ2-7; 9 positions match TRBD1. CDR3 amino acids: CASSPGQGPSEQYF. The CDR3, as DNA: TGTGCCAGCAGTCCGGGACAGGGACCCTCCGAGCAGTACTTC.